This TCR beta chain was identified in a study of cytomegalovirus exposure and HLA in healthy donors. Sequenced by immunoSEQ multiplex PCR; TCRdb stores in-frame clones only, minus some. In the table there are about 190,000 clones, about 82% of which are singletons. Germline V gene lookup returns CDR1 MGHRA and CDR2 YSYEKL. Trimming removed 1 base from V and 6 bases from J, with 19 bases in between. The CDR3 sequence is 17 residues long. Study-wide findings and caveats: A list of approximately 150 TCR beta chains associated with cytomegalovirus was given. Accounts indicate the classifier identified cytomegalovirus status with strong specificity and sensitivity. Rare sequences made up most TCRs, while some public TCRs were found in many donors.

The donors were members of the validation cohort comprising some 120 subjects, separate from the roughly 670-subject first cohort. Turning to this clone: Its specificity is not known.

The TCR comes from a woman aged 18 to 35 in good health and CMV-seronegative. The sample comprised PBMCs. The chain is built from TRBV4-1 and TRBJ1-5, with D uncertain. The CDR3 DNA reads TGCGCCAGCAGCCAAGTCCGGGGAGTCCCGGAGGGTCAGCCCCAGCATTTT. It is translated as CASSQVRGVPEGQPQHF.